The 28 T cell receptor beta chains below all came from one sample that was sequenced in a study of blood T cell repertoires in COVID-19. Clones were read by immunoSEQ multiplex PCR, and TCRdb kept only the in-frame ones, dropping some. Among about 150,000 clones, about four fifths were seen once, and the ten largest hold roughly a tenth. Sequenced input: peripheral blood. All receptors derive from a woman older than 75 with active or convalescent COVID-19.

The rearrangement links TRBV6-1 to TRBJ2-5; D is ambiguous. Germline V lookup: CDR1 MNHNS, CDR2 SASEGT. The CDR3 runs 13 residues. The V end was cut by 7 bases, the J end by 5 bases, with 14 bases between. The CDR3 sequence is CASTDPSVETQYF. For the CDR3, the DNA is TGTGCCAGCACTGACCCGTCGGTGGAGACCCAGTACTTC.

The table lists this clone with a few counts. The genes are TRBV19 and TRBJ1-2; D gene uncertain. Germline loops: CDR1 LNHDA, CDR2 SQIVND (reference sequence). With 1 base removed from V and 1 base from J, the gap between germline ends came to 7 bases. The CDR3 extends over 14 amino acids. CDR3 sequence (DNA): TGTGCCAGTAGTATAGCAGGACTTAACTATGGCTACACCTTC. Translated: CASSIAGLNYGYTF.

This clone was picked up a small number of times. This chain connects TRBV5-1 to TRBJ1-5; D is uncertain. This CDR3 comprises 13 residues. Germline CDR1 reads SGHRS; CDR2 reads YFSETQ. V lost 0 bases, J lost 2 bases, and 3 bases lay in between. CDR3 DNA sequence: TGCGCCAGCAGCTTGGGGCGCAATCAGCCCCAGCATTTT. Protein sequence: CASSLGRNQPQHF.

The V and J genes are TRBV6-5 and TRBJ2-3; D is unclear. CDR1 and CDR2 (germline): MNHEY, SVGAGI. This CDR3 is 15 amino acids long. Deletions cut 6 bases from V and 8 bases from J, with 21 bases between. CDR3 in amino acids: CASRAARQDVGTQYF. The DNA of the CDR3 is TGTGCCAGCAGGGCCGCACGACAAGATGTTGGTACGCAGTATTTT.

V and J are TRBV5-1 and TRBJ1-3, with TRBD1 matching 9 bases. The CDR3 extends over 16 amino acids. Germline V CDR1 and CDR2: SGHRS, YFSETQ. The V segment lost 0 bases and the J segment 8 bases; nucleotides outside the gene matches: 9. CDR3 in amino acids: CASSLGAGTGRDTIYF. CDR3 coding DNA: TGCGCCAGCAGCTTGGGGGCTGGGACAGGGCGTGACACCATATATTTT.

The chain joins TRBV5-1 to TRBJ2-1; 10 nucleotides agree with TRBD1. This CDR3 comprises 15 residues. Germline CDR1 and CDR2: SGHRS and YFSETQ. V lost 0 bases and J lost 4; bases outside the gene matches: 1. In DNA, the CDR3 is TGCGCCAGCAGCTTGGGGACAGGGGGTTACAATGAGCAGTTCTTC. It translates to CASSLGTGGYNEQFF.

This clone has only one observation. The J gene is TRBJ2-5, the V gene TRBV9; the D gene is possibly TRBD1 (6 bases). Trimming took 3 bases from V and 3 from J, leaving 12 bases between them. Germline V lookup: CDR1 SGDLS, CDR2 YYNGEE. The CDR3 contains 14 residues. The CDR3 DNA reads TGTGCCAGCAGCGAAGGACAGAGAAAAGAGACCCAGTACTTC. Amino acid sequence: CASSEGQRKETQYF.

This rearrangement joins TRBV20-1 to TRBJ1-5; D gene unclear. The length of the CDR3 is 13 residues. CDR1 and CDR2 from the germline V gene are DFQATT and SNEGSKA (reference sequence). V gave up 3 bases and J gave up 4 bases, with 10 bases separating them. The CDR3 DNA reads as TGCAGTGCTAGTCCCGGTGCGAATCAGCCCCAGCATTTT. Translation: CSASPGANQPQHF.

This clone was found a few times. The CDR3 bases are TGTGCCAGCAGCTTGGGGCCTGCAACTAATGAAAAACTGTTTTTT. It yields the protein CASSLGPATNEKLFF. The V and J genes are TRBV5-4 and TRBJ1-4; D gene uncertain. Germline V gene data show CDR1 as SGHNT and CDR2 as YYREEE (reference sequence). This CDR3 region has 15 residues. Trimming took 0 bases from V and 0 from J, leaving 6 bases between them.

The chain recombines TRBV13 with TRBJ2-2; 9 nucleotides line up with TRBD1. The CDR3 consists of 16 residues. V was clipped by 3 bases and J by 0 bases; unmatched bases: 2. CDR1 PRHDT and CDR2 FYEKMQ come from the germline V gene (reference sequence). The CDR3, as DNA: TGTGCCAGCAGCTTCCGGACAGGGGCGAACACCGGGGAGCTGTTTTTT. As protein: CASSFRTGANTGELFF.

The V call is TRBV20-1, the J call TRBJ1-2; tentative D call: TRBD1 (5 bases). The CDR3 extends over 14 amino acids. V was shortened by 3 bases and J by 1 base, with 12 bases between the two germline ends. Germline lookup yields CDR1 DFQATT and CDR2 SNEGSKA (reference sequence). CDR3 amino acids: CSASRGGVNYGYTF. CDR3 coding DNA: TGCAGTGCTAGTCGGGGGGGAGTTAACTATGGCTACACCTTC.

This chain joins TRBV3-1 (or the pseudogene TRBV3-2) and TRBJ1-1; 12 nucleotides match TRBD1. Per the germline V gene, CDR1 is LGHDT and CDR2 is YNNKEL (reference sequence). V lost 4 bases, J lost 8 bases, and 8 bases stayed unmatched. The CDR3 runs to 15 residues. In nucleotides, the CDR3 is TGTGCCAGCAGCCGGGGGGACAGGGGGCGAGGGGAAGCTTTCTTT. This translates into CASSRGDRGRGEAFF.

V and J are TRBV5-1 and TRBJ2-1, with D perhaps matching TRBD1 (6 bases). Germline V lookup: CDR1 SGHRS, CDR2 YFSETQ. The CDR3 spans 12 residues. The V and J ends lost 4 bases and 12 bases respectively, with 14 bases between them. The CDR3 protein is CASSTPQGTQFF. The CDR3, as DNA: TGCGCCAGCAGCACGCCACAGGGCACGCAGTTCTTC.

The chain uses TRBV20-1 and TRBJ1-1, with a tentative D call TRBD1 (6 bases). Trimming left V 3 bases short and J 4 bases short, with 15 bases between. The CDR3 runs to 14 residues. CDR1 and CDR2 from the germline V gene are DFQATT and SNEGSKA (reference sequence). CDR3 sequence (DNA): TGCAGTGCTAGTCCCACAGGGATCCTCACTGAAGCTTTCTTT. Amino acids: CSASPTGILTEAFF.

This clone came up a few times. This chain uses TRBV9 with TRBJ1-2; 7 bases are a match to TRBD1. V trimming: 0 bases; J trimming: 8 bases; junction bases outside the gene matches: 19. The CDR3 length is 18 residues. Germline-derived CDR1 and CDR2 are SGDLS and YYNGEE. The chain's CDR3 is CASSVVLTKGDSSLGYTF. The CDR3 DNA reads TGTGCCAGCAGCGTAGTTCTCACGAAGGGGGACAGTTCTCTGGGCTACACCTTC.

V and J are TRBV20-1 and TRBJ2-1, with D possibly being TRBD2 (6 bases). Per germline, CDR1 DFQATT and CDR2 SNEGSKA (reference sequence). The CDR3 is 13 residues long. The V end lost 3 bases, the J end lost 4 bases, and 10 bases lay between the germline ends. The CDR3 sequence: CSASSGLYNEQFF. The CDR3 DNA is TGCAGTGCTAGTAGCGGACTTTACAATGAGCAGTTCTTC.

The CDR3 here is CASSFDSTTEAFF. For the CDR3, the DNA is TGCGCCAGCAGCTTCGACAGCACCACTGAAGCTTTCTTT. The genes are TRBV5-1 and TRBJ1-1, with TRBD1 as a possible D gene (5 bases). With 2 bases removed from V and 4 bases from J, the gap between germline ends came to 9 bases. The germline V gene encodes CDR1 SGHRS and CDR2 YFSETQ. There are 13 residues in the CDR3.

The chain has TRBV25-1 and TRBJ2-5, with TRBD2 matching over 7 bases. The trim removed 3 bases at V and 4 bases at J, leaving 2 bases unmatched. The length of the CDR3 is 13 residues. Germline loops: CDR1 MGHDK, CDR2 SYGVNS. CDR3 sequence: CASSEGGGETQYF. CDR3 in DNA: TGTGCCAGCAGTGAGGGGGGGGGAGAGACCCAGTACTTC.

The DNA of the CDR3 is TGCGCCAGCAGCCCACAGGGACCTGGAAACACCATATATTTT. Encoded protein: CASSPQGPGNTIYF. This chain connects TRBV4-1 to TRBJ1-3, with D possibly being TRBD1 (6 bases). Germline V lookup: CDR1 MGHRA, CDR2 YSYEKL. Trimming removed 4 bases at V and 2 bases at J, with 9 bases between. The CDR3 loop spans 14 amino acids.

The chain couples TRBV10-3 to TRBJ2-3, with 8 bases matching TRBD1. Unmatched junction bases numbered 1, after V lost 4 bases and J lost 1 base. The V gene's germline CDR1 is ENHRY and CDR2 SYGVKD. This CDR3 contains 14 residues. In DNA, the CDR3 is TGTGCCATCAGTGGGGGACAGGGCACAGATACGCAGTATTTT. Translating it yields CAISGGQGTDTQYF.

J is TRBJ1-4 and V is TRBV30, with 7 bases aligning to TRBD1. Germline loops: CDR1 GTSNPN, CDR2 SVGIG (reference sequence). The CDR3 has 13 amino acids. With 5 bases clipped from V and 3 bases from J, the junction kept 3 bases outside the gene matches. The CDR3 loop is CAWEGGPNEKLFF. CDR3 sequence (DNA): TGTGCCTGGGAAGGGGGCCCTAATGAAAAACTGTTTTTT.

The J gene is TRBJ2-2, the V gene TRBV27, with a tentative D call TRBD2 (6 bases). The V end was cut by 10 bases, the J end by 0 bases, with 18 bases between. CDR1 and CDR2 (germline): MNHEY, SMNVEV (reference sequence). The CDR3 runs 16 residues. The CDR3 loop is CAISPGRGTNTGELFF. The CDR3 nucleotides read TGTGCCATCTCCCCAGGTCGCGGGACGAACACCGGGGAGCTGTTTTTT.

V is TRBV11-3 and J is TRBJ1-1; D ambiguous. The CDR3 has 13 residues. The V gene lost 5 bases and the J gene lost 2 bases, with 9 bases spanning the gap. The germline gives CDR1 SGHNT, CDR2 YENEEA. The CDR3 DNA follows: TGTGCCAGCAGCCTGGACTTAAACACTGAAGCTTTCTTT. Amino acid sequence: CASSLDLNTEAFF.

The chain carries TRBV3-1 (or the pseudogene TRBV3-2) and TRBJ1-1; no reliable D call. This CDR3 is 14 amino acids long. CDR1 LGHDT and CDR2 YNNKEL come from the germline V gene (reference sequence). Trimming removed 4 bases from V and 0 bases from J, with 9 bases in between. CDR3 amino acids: CASSPLFLNTEAFF. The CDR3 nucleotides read TGTGCCAGCAGCCCCTTATTCCTGAACACTGAAGCTTTCTTT.

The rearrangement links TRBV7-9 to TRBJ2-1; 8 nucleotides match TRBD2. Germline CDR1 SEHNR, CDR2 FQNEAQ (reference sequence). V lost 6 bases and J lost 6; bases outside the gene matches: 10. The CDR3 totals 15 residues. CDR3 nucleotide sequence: TGTGCCAGCAGGGCGGGGAGCGGGAGAGGCAATGAGCAGTTCTTC. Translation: CASRAGSGRGNEQFF.

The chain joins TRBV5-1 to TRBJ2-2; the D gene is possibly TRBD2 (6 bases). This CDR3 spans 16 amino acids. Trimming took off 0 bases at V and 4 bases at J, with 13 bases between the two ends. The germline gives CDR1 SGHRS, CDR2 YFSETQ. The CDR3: CASSLVHASVTGELFF. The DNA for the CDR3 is TGCGCCAGCAGCTTGGTGCACGCTAGCGTCACCGGGGAGCTGTTTTTT.

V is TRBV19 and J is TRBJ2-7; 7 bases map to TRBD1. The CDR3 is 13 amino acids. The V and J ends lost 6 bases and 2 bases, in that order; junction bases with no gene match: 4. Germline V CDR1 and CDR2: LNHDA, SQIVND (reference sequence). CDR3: CASSPDRAYEQYF. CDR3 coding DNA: TGTGCCAGTAGCCCTGACAGGGCCTACGAGCAGTACTTC.

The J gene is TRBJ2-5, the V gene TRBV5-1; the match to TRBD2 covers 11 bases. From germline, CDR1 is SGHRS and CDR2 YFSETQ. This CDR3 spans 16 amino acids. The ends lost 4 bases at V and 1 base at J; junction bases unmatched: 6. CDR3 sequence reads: CASSTRLAGSQETQYF. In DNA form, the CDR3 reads TGCGCCAGCAGCACCCGACTAGCGGGGAGCCAAGAGACCCAGTACTTC.